This TCR beta chain was retrieved from a study of patients and donors after allogeneic stem cell transplantation. TCRdb redid the calling of the RT-PCR reads with MiXCR, one entry per CDR3 protein. Here the sample spans more than 850,000 distinct CDR3 sequences, over 15% being singletons. This clonotype was counted at least ten times. The specimen was blood, either unsorted or a sorted T cell fraction (not recorded which). This TCR derives from a human donor who was either an allogeneic HSCT recipient or a stem cell or donor lymphocyte infusion donor (not recorded which). It is not recorded whose cells these are; they may come from a transplant donor.

The CDR3 DNA sequence: TGTGCCACCAGCAGAGATTACGACTACGAGCAGTACTTC. It codes for CATSRDYDYEQYF. This sequence joins TRBV15 and TRBJ2-7; D not certain. V was trimmed by 0 bases and J by 3 bases, leaving 6 bases between them. Germline V gene lookup returns CDR1 LNHNV and CDR2 YYDKDF (reference sequence). This CDR3 region has 13 residues. The variable domain in full, with the rest retrieved from reference TRBV15 and TRBJ2-7, is DAMVIQNPRYQVTQFGKPVTLSCSQTLNHNVMYWYQQKSSQAPKLLFHYYDKDFNNEADTPDNFQSRRPNTSFCFLDIRSPGLGDTAMYLCATSRDYDYEQYFGPGTRLTVT.